This T cell receptor (beta chain) comes out of a study of regulatory T cells in long-lasting Graves disease. Findings of the study overall: Public clonotype sharing was higher in persistent than newly diagnosed patients. TRBV28, TRBJ1-2 and TRBJ2-5 were segments that persistent disease favored. Sample size, which was small, may have reduced accuracy.

This clonotype was counted at least ten times. The antigen is not known. The TCR beta library used iRepertoire HTBI primers with Arm-PCR amplification of CDR3. TCRdb reprocessed the multiplex PCR reads via MiXCR and lists one record per CDR3 protein. The repertoire has 650,000 to 850,000 distinct CDR3 sequences, around 30% of them found once; the top ten carry around 42%. The CDR3 sequence is 14 residues long. The trim removed 5 bases at V and 7 bases at J, leaving 10 bases unmatched. Germline values: CDR1 SGHAT, CDR2 FQDESV (reference sequence). Described time point: persistent/refractory GD, antithyroid drugs over 5 years with positive TRAb. RNA isolated from PBMCs was used to make the TCR library.

The sample consisted of peripheral blood mononuclear cells (PBMCs), taken when the disease was refractory, from a patient treated with antithyroid drugs. The receptor was derived from a female donor with Graves disease. The chain recombines TRBV11-1 with TRBJ2-5, with TRBD2 matching over 7 bases. CDR3 sequence (DNA): TGTGCCAGCAGCCTATCCGGGGGGAGTGGGACCCAGTACTTC. Translation gives CASSLSGGSGTQYF.